This TCR beta chain was sequenced for a study of CD8 T cells in ankylosing spondylitis. Preparation of TCR beta libraries was done by quantitative 5'-RACE with molecular barcodes. Via MiXCR, TCRdb re-called the 5' RACE reads, giving one row per CDR3 protein. Found here are approximately 240,000 distinct CDR3 sequences, about 10% of them singletons; the top ten hold 2.6%. This clonotype came up a few times. V was pared by 3 bases and J by 0 bases, with 12 bases between. Germline CDR1 and CDR2: SEHNR and FQNEAQ (reference sequence). CDR3 length equals 16 residues. The specimen was blood, either unsorted or a sorted T cell fraction (not recorded which). The chain is built from TRBV7-9 and TRBJ1-5; maybe TRBD1 (5 bases). The clonotype originates from a male donor with ankylosing spondylitis or in good health (not recorded which). CDR3 sequence (DNA): TGTGCCAGCAGCTTGCGCGCGGACAATAGCAATCAGCCCCAGCATTTT. Translated: CASSLRADNSNQPQHF.